What follows is one T cell receptor beta chain and its context. The sample originates from a study of blood T cells in healthy people across ages. Trimming removed 0 bases from V and 11 bases from J; junction bases left unmatched: 8. Germline V lookup: CDR1 SEHNR, CDR2 FQNEAQ (reference sequence). The CDR3 is 14 residues long. Then a second PCR, running about 6 to 11 cycles, was carried out with a sample-barcoded 5' primer and a J-beta primer mix. MiXCR, run by TCRdb on the 5' RACE reads, gives a single entry per CDR3 protein. The sample has a few hundred thousand distinct CDR3 sequences; around 30% are singletons.

J is TRBJ1-2 and V is TRBV7-9, with 8 bases identical to TRBD1. The receptor was isolated from a woman in her 70s in good health. Sequencing input: blood. The CDR3 spells CASSLAQDRESYTF. DNA for the CDR3: TGTGCCAGCAGCTTAGCTCAGGACAGGGAATCATACACCTTC. Based on the CDR3 plus reference TRBV7-9 and TRBJ1-2, the full variable domain is DTGVSQNPRHKITKRGQNVTFRCDPISEHNRLYWYRQTLGQGPEFLTYFQNEAQLEKSRLLSDRFSAERPKGSFSTLEIQRTEQGDSAMYLCASSLAQDRESYTFGSGTRLTVV.